These T cell receptor beta chains were read from a single sample in a study of vaccination effects on CD4 cells after COVID-19. These receptors' targets are unknown. Sequencing was performed with immunoSEQ multiplex PCR; in TCRdb, only in-frame clones are kept and a portion is missing. The sample records 37,000 or so clones, under 70% being singletons. This specimen consisted of CD4+ T cells from PBMCs cultured without peptide, obtained after COVID-19 vaccination. The receptor source for this set is a human donor who received a COVID-19 vaccine. The CDR3 runs from the conserved cysteine through the conserved F or W. D genes are given only for firm matches. Clone sizes are given selectively: once, few, many, or a class where the clone is expanded.

- | TRBJ1-5 | TRBV20-1 | - | CSASDNNQPQHF | TGCAGTGCTAGTGACAACAATCAGCCCCAGCATTTT
- | TRBJ2-1 | TRBV14 | TRBD1 | CASSQIPGQGDNEQFF | TGTGCCAGCAGCCAAATCCCGGGACAGGGGGATAACGAGCAGTTCTTC
- | TRBJ1-2 | TRBV29-1 | - | CSVEDTDTRLGGYTF | TGCAGCGTTGAAGATACGGACACCCGCCTTGGTGGCTACACCTTC
few | TRBJ2-1 | TRBV10-3 | - | CAIRGRQNNEQFF | TGTGCCATCAGAGGGCGACAGAACAATGAGCAGTTCTTC
- | TRBJ2-1 | TRBV7-9 | TRBD2 | CASSPTSGSGSYNEQFF | TGTGCCAGCAGCCCGACTAGCGGGAGCGGGTCCTACAATGAGCAGTTCTTC
- | TRBJ2-3 | TRBV6-4 | TRBD2 | CASSPGLATDTQYF | TGTGCCAGCAGCCCGGGACTAGCCACAGATACGCAGTATTTT
- | TRBJ1-4 | TRBV6-5 | - | CASSYSFSLEKLFF | TGTGCCAGCAGTTACTCATTTTCGCTGGAAAAACTGTTTTTT
few | TRBJ1-6 | TRBV6-1 | - | CASSERGRFNSPLHF | TGTGCCAGCAGTGAACGCGGCAGGTTTAATTCACCCCTCCACTTT
- | TRBJ2-1 | TRBV3-1/TRBV3-2 | - | CASSQDNRRGEQFF | TGTGCCAGCAGCCAAGATAACCGGCGGGGTGAGCAGTTCTTC
once | TRBJ2-1 | TRBV5-1 | - | CASSLVPPRSRKLDNEQFF | TGCGCCAGCAGCTTGGTCCCCCCGAGAAGCAGAAAACTTGACAATGAGCAGTTCTTC
- | TRBJ2-7 | TRBV18 | - | CASSRGPPAEQYF | TGTGCCAGCTCACGGGGACCCCCTGCAGAGCAGTACTTC
once | TRBJ2-6 | TRBV10-3 | TRBD1 | CAISINRGPGANVLTF | TGTGCCATCAGCATAAACAGGGGCCCTGGGGCCAACGTCCTGACTTTC
- | TRBJ2-7 | TRBV29-1 | TRBD2 | CSVTTAGTSGGDFYEQYF | TGCAGCGTTACCACTGCCGGGACTAGCGGGGGGGACTTCTACGAGCAGTACTTC